A selection of T cell receptor beta chains follows, all from one sample in a study of blood T cell repertoires in COVID-19. The assay was immunoSEQ multiplex PCR, and TCRdb's table has in-frame clones only and misses some. This table has nearly 400,000 clones, just under 90% appearing once. The specimen sequenced was PBMCs or T cells enriched from blood (not recorded which). These TCRs come from a young woman who had recovered from COVID-19. The CDR3 runs from the conserved cysteine through the conserved F or W. D genes are given only for firm matches. Where a row states a size, it is once, few, many or the class of an expanded clone; other rows omit it.

. | TRBJ1-2 | . | 15 | TRBV19 | TGTGCCAGTAGGCCTACAGGGACCCTAGATTATGGCTACACCTTC | CASRPTGTLDYGYTF
TRBD1 | TRBJ2-1 | . | 14 | TRBV30 | TGTGCCTGGGCATCGGGACAGAATTACAATGAGCAGTTCTTC | CAWASGQNYNEQFF
. | TRBJ2-2 | . | 15 | TRBV19 | TGTGCCAGTAGTTTCTCCGGACGGGGAACCGGGGAGCTGTTTTTT | CASSFSGRGTGELFF
. | TRBJ1-4 | . | 15 | TRBV14 | TGTGCCAGCAGCCTAACAGGGACAACTAATGAAAAACTGTTTTTT | CASSLTGTTNEKLFF
TRBD2 | TRBJ2-2 | . | 14 | TRBV24-1 | TGTGCCACCAGTGTCGGGAGGGGAACCGGGGAGCTGTTTTTT | CATSVGRGTGELFF
. | TRBJ2-5 | . | 15 | TRBV5-1 | TGCGCCAGCAACTTGAGCGGGTTGGGTGGAGAGACCCAGTACTTC | CASNLSGLGGETQYF
TRBD1 | TRBJ1-2 | . | 14 | TRBV2 | TGTGCCAGCAGTGTTACAGGGGGTAACTATGGCTACACCTTC | CASSVTGGNYGYTF
. | TRBJ1-2 | . | 14 | TRBV6-1 | TGTGCCAGCAGTGAAGGAACCCAGCGTAATGGCTACACCTTC | CASSEGTQRNGYTF
TRBD2 | TRBJ2-1 | . | 17 | TRBV24-1 | TGTGCCACCAGTGGGGGTAGCGGGATCCCGTCCTACAATGAGCAGTTCTTC | CATSGGSGIPSYNEQFF
. | TRBJ2-1 | . | 12 | TRBV7-3 | TGTGCCAGCAGCATACGGGGCAATGAGCAGTTCTTC | CASSIRGNEQFF
. | TRBJ1-1 | . | 17 | TRBV9 | TGTGCCAGCAGCGTAGACGGTGTGACTTTGGGGAACACTGAAGCTTTCTTT | CASSVDGVTLGNTEAFF
. | TRBJ2-5 | . | 16 | TRBV6-5 | TGTGCCAGCAGTTTTTCACCCAGGGGGGAGGCTGAGACCCAGTACTTC | CASSFSPRGEAETQYF
. | TRBJ2-2 | . | 15 | TRBV7-3 | TGTGCCAGCAGCTTAACGGTTAGGGGGTCCGGGGAGCTGTTTTTT | CASSLTVRGSGELFF
. | TRBJ1-1 | . | 12 | TRBV18 | TGTGCCAGCTCAGCGGTTTCCACAGAAGCTTTCTTT | CASSAVSTEAFF
TRBD1 | TRBJ1-5 | . | 16 | TRBV2 | TGTGCCAGCAGGCCAGGGGGCATCGCTAGCAATCAGCCCCAGCATTTT | CASRPGGIASNQPQHF
. | TRBJ2-7 | . | 14 | TRBV5-1 | TGCGCCAGCAGCGAGGCAGGGGCCTACTTGGAGCAGTACTTC | CASSEAGAYLEQYF
. | TRBJ2-7 | . | 14 | TRBV2 | TGTGCCAGCAGTGGGACAGCAACGGTCCACGAGCAGTACTTC | CASSGTATVHEQYF
. | TRBJ2-2 | once | 13 | TRBV7-9 | TGTGCCAGCAGCGCGTTAAACACCGGGGAGCTGTTTTTT | CASSALNTGELFF
. | TRBJ1-6 | . | 15 | TRBV6-7 | TGTGCCAGCAGTTACGGTGGTCTAGGGGATTCACCCCTCCACTTT | CASSYGGLGDSPLHF
. | TRBJ2-7 | . | 13 | TRBV30 | TGTGCCTGGAGTGTACAAAGATTCTACGAGCAGTACTTC | CAWSVQRFYEQYF
. | TRBJ2-1 | . | 15 | TRBV4-2 | TGTGCCAGCAGCCAAGGGCAGGGGAAGGACAATGAGCAGTTCTTC | CASSQGQGKDNEQFF
. | TRBJ1-1 | . | 14 | TRBV7-9 | TGTGCCAGCGTAGGGGGAGCTATGAACACTGAAGCTTTCTTT | CASVGGAMNTEAFF
TRBD1 | TRBJ1-2 | . | 14 | TRBV11-2 | TGTGCCAGCAGTGACGGACAGGGGAACTATGGCTACACCTTC | CASSDGQGNYGYTF
TRBD1 | TRBJ1-1 | once | 16 | TRBV4-3 | TGCGCCAGCAGCCAAGGGGCAGGGGGAAGGGACACTGAAGCTTTCTTT | CASSQGAGGRDTEAFF
TRBD1 | TRBJ1-4 | . | 15 | TRBV7-6 | TGTGCCAGCAGCGATAAGACAGGGGGAGGTGAAAAACTGTTTTTT | CASSDKTGGGEKLFF
. | TRBJ1-3 | . | 17 | TRBV9 | TGTGCCAGCAGAAAAACGGACAGCACTGGCCCTGGAAACACCATATATTTT | CASRKTDSTGPGNTIYF
. | TRBJ1-5 | . | 15 | TRBV7-9 | TGTGCCAGCAGCTTAGGCGATTTTTCCTATCAGCCCCAGCATTTT | CASSLGDFSYQPQHF
. | TRBJ1-3 | . | 12 | TRBV6-5 | TGTGCCAGCACGGGGTTTGGAAACACCATATATTTT | CASTGFGNTIYF
. | TRBJ1-3 | . | 14 | TRBV6-5 | TGTGCCAGCACCCCCGGGGGTATTGGAAACACCATATATTTT | CASTPGGIGNTIYF
. | TRBJ2-3 | . | 15 | TRBV2 | TGTGCCAGCAGGCCGGACAGACGCTCCACAGATACGCAGTATTTT | CASRPDRRSTDTQYF
TRBD1 | TRBJ1-1 | . | 17 | TRBV7-9 | TGTGCCAGCAGCCCTCCCCTAACCCGGACAGGGTTGATTGAAGCTTTCTTT | CASSPPLTRTGLIEAFF
TRBD2 | TRBJ2-5 | . | 15 | TRBV7-2 | TGTGCCAGCAGCTACCGGAGCGGGGTTCAAGAGACCCAGTACTTC | CASSYRSGVQETQYF
TRBD2 | TRBJ2-5 | . | 17 | TRBV7-9 | TGTGCCAGCAGCTTTGGACTAGCGGGGGGGCCAAAAGAGACCCAGTACTTC | CASSFGLAGGPKETQYF